The rows below give T cell receptor beta chains drawn from one sample of a study of long-term antiretroviral therapy in people with HIV. The assay was immunoSEQ multiplex PCR, and TCRdb's table has in-frame clones only and misses some. The data contain about 7,800 clones, nearly 80% of them singletons. The sample consisted of unsorted PBMCs, taken 0.6 years before starting antiretroviral therapy. Receptor source: a man aged 35 to 55 with HIV. CDR3s include the opening cysteine and the closing phenylalanine or tryptophan. D genes are given only for firm matches.

CDR3,J,length,D,V
CASSFGTGDTQYF,TRBJ2-3,13,TRBD1,TRBV27
CASSLLATGELFF,TRBJ2-2,13,.,TRBV10-1
CASETGANSYEQYF,TRBJ2-7,14,TRBD1,TRBV2
CASSSPWGREGTEAFF,TRBJ1-1,16,.,TRBV11-2
CASSLHTGVLPYEQYF,TRBJ2-7,16,TRBD1,TRBV5-1
CASSGWGQANTEAFF,TRBJ1-1,15,.,TRBV25-1
CASSLQGMGDYNEQFF,TRBJ2-1,16,.,TRBV27
CSVEDRDHSYEQYF,TRBJ2-7,14,.,TRBV29-1
CASSYSRNLSKGYTF,TRBJ1-2,15,.,TRBV6-5
CASSLNRGYYNEQFF,TRBJ2-1,15,TRBD1,TRBV11-2